This T cell receptor beta chain was captured in a study of response to subunit inactivated influenza vaccine (dated by TCRdb to the late 2010s). Describing the broader study: Deep quantitative T cell receptor repertoire profiling was used in the study to track responses to a trivalent subunit inactivated influenza vaccine. The investigation overall reported the following: According to the authors, only a limited number of new T cells may be recruited by each seasonal influenza vaccination.

According to the germline V gene (reference sequence), CDR1 reads LNHDA and CDR2 reads SQIVND. V drops 4 bases and J drops 4 bases, leaving 17 bases in between. Its CDR3 holds 15 amino acids, cysteine through phenylalanine. Just CDR3 DNA is preserved here, 45 bases in frame from base 1. To prepare the library, RT-PCR was applied. Sequencing was performed on an Illumina HiSeq 2500. The public reads were run again by TCRdb, first through fastp at Q25 and then through MiXCR, and only productive beta chains were kept. A single entry per CDR3 protein holds the most common genes and DNA from its merged rows. The sample has more than 550,000 distinct CDR3 sequences on record, about 10% of them singletons. More than 8.5% of the sample comes from the top ten. This clonotype came up a few times. The antigen it binds to is not known. The sample holds no much larger clone one base away, and base qualities are not on file.

The TCR originated in a man in his forties or fifties who received an inactivated influenza vaccine. Donor details come from another sample of the same person, matched by shared clones. The rearranged segments are TRBV19 and TRBJ2-7, and possibly TRBD2, on 6 matching bases. Sequenced here: PBMCs from blood, sampled on the day of vaccination. The sequenced DNA is TGTGCCAGTAGTACCTCCATGCAGGGACTTTACGAGCAGTACTTC. Translated, this gives CASSTSMQGLYEQYF.